Presented here are 9 T cell receptor beta chains from one specimen sequenced in a study of OX40 agonist ivuxolimab in advanced cancers. Produced via immunoSEQ multiplex PCR; TCRdb's table is partial and in-frame only. The table has roughly 20,000 clones, more than 70% seen once. The sample consisted of CD4+ or CD8+ T cells sorted from blood, taken in a trial of the OX40 agonist ivuxolimab. The source of these receptors is an adult with an advanced solid tumor such as melanoma, head and neck, liver or kidney cancer.

The chain has TRBV2 and TRBJ2-2; D not resolved. Trimming removed 4 bases from V and 4 bases from J, with 4 bases in between. Germline CDR1 and CDR2: SNHLY and FYNNEI. The CDR3 runs to 12 residues. The CDR3 sequence: CASSALTGELFF. Written as DNA, the CDR3 is TGTGCCAGCAGTGCGCTCACCGGGGAGCTGTTTTTT.

The gene calls are TRBV21-1 and TRBJ2-6; the table's D call of TRBD1 was not tested on the DNA. TRBV21-1 is given as a pseudogene. There are 18 residues in the CDR3. CDR3 loop: CASSNYGTGDSGANVLTF. The CDR3 bases are TGTGCCAGCAGCAATTACGGGACAGGGGACTCTGGGGCCAACGTCCTGACTTTC.

In its sample, this clone was seen once. The genes are TRBV11-3 and TRBJ2-1; TRBD2 agrees at 11 bases. The junction had 24 bases not matched to a gene; V was cut back by 5 bases and J by 9 bases. Germline lookup yields CDR1 SGHNT and CDR2 YENEEA. The CDR3 is made up of 20 amino acids. This chain's CDR3 is CASSPRLAGSHAPTLGEQFF. The CDR3 bases are TGTGCCAGCAGCCCGCGACTAGCGGGAAGCCATGCGCCCACCTTAGGTGAGCAGTTCTTC.

The chain is built from TRBV5-6 and TRBJ2-4; D is possibly TRBD1 or TRBD2 (5 bases each). CDR1 and CDR2 (germline): SGHDT, YYEEEE. V lost 4 bases, J lost 12 bases, and 20 bases lay in between. The CDR3 has 14 amino acids. The CDR3 here is CASSPGEARGAQYF. CDR3 DNA: TGTGCCAGCAGCCCCGGGGAAGCCCGTGGGGCTCAGTACTTC.

The V and J genes are TRBV30 and TRBJ2-7; D is uncertain. The V gene's germline CDR1 is GTSNPN and CDR2 SVGIG (reference sequence). This CDR3 contains 13 residues. V shed 7 bases and J shed 1 base, with 14 bases lying between them. Here the CDR3 DNA reads TGTGCCTCCCGACCGCGGAGTTCCTACGAGCAGTACTTC. It translates to CASRPRSSYEQYF.

The chain joins TRBV5-6 to TRBJ1-2; possibly TRBD1 for D (5 bases). The CDR3 sequence is 15 residues long. The V gene's germline CDR1 is SGHDT and CDR2 YYEEEE. Trimming took off 5 bases at V and 1 base at J, with 15 bases between the two ends. The DNA for the CDR3 is TGTGCCAGCAGTACGCGGGGGTATGGTAACTATGGCTACACCTTC. It is translated as CASSTRGYGNYGYTF.

This clone was observed a few times. The chain joins TRBV5-1 to TRBJ2-7, with D possibly called TRBD1 or TRBD2 (5 bases each). In germline, CDR1 is SGHRS, CDR2 YFSETQ. The CDR3 is 14 amino acids. The V end was cut by 4 bases, the J end by 6 bases, with 17 bases between. The CDR3 nucleotides read TGCGCCAGCAGCCCCTATCGGGCAGGGACCGAGCAGTACTTC. It yields the protein CASSPYRAGTEQYF.

The V and J genes are TRBV28 and TRBJ2-7; 8 bases are shared with TRBD2. The CDR3 is made up of 15 amino acids. CDR1 is MDHEN and CDR2 is SYDVKM in the germline V gene. Trimming removed 4 bases from V and 2 bases from J; junction bases left unmatched: 7. CDR3 coding DNA: TGTGCCAGCAGTTCAAGATCGACTAGCGCCTACGAGCAGTACTTC. Protein: CASSSRSTSAYEQYF.

The chain recombines TRBV27 with TRBJ2-2; D might be TRBD1 (5 bases). V dropped 7 bases and J dropped 0 bases, with 12 bases sitting between them. Germline V gene lookup returns CDR1 MNHEY and CDR2 SMNVEV (reference sequence). This CDR3 is 15 amino acids long. The CDR3 DNA reads as TGTGCCAGCAATTTTCGACAGTCGAACACCGGGGAGCTGTTTTTT. This sequence encodes CASNFRQSNTGELFF.